The 12 T cell receptor beta chains listed next were all sequenced from one sample in a study of OX40 agonist ivuxolimab in advanced cancers. Only in-frame clones appear in the TCRdb table, and some are missing; sequencing was by immunoSEQ multiplex PCR. This sample has just over 60,000 clones; around 90% occur once, and the top ten carry 16%. The sample here was CD4+ or CD8+ T cells sorted from blood, taken in a trial of the OX40 agonist ivuxolimab. The receptors derive from an adult with an advanced solid tumor such as melanoma, head and neck, liver or kidney cancer.

The chain has TRBV30 and TRBJ2-7, with D unclear. V lost 0 bases, J lost 0 bases, and 9 bases lay in between. CDR1 is GTSNPN, CDR2 SVGIG, per germline (reference sequence). CDR3 length: 14 amino acids. The DNA of the CDR3 is TGTGCCTGGAGTGTACTGGGTGACTCCTACGAGCAGTACTTC. Protein: CAWSVLGDSYEQYF.

This chain's CDR3 is CASSLSFGEGTGELFF. In DNA, the CDR3 is TGTGCCAGCAGCTTAAGTTTCGGTGAGGGCACCGGGGAGCTGTTTTTT. The chain is built from TRBV7-3 and TRBJ2-2; D perhaps matches TRBD2 (5 bases). This CDR3 is built from 16 residues. Germline loops: CDR1 SGHTA, CDR2 FQGTGA. With 1 base removed from V and 4 bases from J, the gap between germline ends came to 13 bases.

The chain couples TRBV19 to TRBJ2-7; D uncertain. Trimming removed 5 bases from V and 3 bases from J, with 14 bases in between. Germline-derived CDR1 and CDR2 are LNHDA and SQIVND (reference sequence). The CDR3 covers 14 residues. The CDR3 region has the DNA TGTGCCAGTAGTGAACCCCCTGTCATCTACGAGCAGTACTTC. Protein product: CASSEPPVIYEQYF.

The V gene is TRBV5-5, the J gene TRBJ2-7; TRBD2 matches at 10 bases. V dropped 6 bases and J dropped 2; count of bases not matched to a gene: 8. The germline CDR1 and CDR2 sequences are SGHKS and YYEKEE (reference sequence). This CDR3 has 15 residues. The CDR3 protein is CASNRAGGAPYEQYF. CDR3 bases: TGTGCCAGCAACCGAGCGGGAGGGGCCCCCTACGAGCAGTACTTC.

The chain joins TRBV27 to TRBJ2-5; D possibly corresponds to TRBD2 (6 bases). The CDR3 has 13 amino acids. Germline-derived CDR1 and CDR2 are MNHEY and SMNVEV (reference sequence). V lost 6 bases, J lost 5 bases, and 13 bases lay in between. This CDR3 reads CASRGGGEETQYF. CDR3 coding DNA: TGTGCCAGCAGGGGTGGCGGGGAGGAGACCCAGTACTTC.

V usage is TRBV5-5 and J usage is TRBJ2-7; 8 positions match TRBD1. CDR3 length: 14 residues. Per germline, CDR1 SGHKS and CDR2 YYEKEE (reference sequence). With 4 bases clipped from V and 4 bases from J, the junction kept 7 bases outside the gene matches. CDR3 nucleotide sequence: TGTGCCAGCAGCGGACAGGGAGTTGCTTACGAGCAGTACTTC. As protein: CASSGQGVAYEQYF.

The chain uses TRBV18 and TRBJ2-5, with a weak D call TRBD1 (6 bases). Germline-derived CDR1 and CDR2 are KGHSH and LQKENI. Trimming took 2 bases from V and 2 from J, leaving 9 bases between them. The length of the CDR3 is 14 residues. This chain's CDR3 is CASSPRQGQETQYF. CDR3 DNA sequence: TGTGCCAGCTCACCAAGGCAGGGGCAAGAGACCCAGTACTTC.

J is TRBJ1-1 and V is TRBV5-1; the match to TRBD1 covers 8 bases. The CDR3 spans 17 residues. Germline V lookup: CDR1 SGHRS, CDR2 YFSETQ. J gave up 0 bases and V 6 bases, and 13 bases lay outside the gene matches. In nucleotides, the CDR3 is TGCGCCAGCACCTCCATAGGGACAGGTACCATGAACACTGAAGCTTTCTTT. As protein: CASTSIGTGTMNTEAFF.

The chain recombines TRBV5-4 with TRBJ2-2; D gene uncertain. V was pared by 0 bases and J by 6 bases, with 9 bases between. CDR1 and CDR2 from the germline V gene are SGHNT and YYREEE (reference sequence). The CDR3 spans 14 residues. DNA of the CDR3: TGTGCCAGCAGCTTGGGGCAGCAACCCGGGGAGCTGTTTTTT. It codes for CASSLGQQPGELFF. The variable domain in full, with the rest retrieved from reference TRBV5-4 and TRBJ2-2, is ETGVTQSPTHLIKTRGQQVTLRCSSQSGHNTVSWYQQALGQGPQFIFQYYREEENGRGNFPPRFSGLQFPNYSSELNVNALELDDSALYLCASSLGQQPGELFFGEGSRLTVL.

The chain links TRBV5-6 to TRBJ1-1; 7 positions agree with TRBD1. Germline V lookup: CDR1 SGHDT, CDR2 YYEEEE. J was trimmed by 3 bases and V by 4 bases; bases with no gene match: 9. This CDR3 contains 15 residues. CDR3 nucleotides: TGTGCCAGCAGCCGCTTGACAGGGTTCCACACTGAAGCTTTCTTT. Amino acids: CASSRLTGFHTEAFF.

The chain employs TRBV28 and TRBJ2-1, with 8 bases matching TRBD1. Germline-derived CDR1 and CDR2 are MDHEN and SYDVKM. After removal of 10 bases from V and 0 bases from J, the junction contained 5 bases not matched to a gene. The CDR3 contains 14 residues. CDR3 bases: TGTGCCACACTAGACAGGGGCTCCTACAATGAGCAGTTCTTC. This translates into CATLDRGSYNEQFF.

The chain has TRBV29-1 and TRBJ2-1, with a tentative D call TRBD1 (6 bases). The CDR3 spans 13 residues. V was shortened by 5 bases and J by 9 bases, with 17 bases between the two germline ends. From germline, CDR1 is SQVTM and CDR2 ANQGSEA. CDR3 coding DNA: TGCAGCGTTACATTTACAGGGTTCCCTGAGCAGTTCTTC. Translating gives CSVTFTGFPEQFF.